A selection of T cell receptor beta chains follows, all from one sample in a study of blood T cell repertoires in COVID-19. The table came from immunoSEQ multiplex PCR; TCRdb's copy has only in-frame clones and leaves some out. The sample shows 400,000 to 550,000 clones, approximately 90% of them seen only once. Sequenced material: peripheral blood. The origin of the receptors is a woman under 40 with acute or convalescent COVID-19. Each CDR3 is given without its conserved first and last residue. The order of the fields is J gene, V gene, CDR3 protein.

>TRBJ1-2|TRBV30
AWRSGGSYGYT
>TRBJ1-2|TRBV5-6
ASSLDRGLTDGYT
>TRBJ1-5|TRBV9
ASSAQGWSNQPQH
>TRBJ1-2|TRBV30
ACRDSLVYGYT
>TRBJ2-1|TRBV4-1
ASSQVTNPNNEQF
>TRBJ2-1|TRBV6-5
ASSYFREDYNEQF
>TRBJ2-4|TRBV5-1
ASSAGPGAGRGNIQY
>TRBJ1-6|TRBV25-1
ASSENRQGGSPLH
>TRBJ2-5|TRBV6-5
ASARGGAQETQY
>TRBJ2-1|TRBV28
ASTGLAASNYNEQF
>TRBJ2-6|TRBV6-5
ASSFQGARGANVLT
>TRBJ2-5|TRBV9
ASSPGSPQETQY
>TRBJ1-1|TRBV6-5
ASSQIRGHSTEAF
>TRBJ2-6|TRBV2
ASSRDTASGANVLT
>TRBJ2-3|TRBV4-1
ASSQDGGGYTDTQY
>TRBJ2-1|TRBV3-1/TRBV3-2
ASSPRSRGYYNEQF
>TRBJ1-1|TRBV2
ASRGDTGNTEAF
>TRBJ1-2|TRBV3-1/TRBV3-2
ASSPRVQGGGIGYT
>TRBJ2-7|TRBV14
ASSQVKLALRPSEQY
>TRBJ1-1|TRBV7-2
ASSFGPGGALAEAF
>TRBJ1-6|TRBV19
ASKISEGRGNSPLH
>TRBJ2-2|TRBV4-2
ASSRETGENTGELF
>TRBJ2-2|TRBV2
ASRTRTGLTGELF
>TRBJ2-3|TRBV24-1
ATSDLSSGSTDTQY
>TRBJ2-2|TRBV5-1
ASSLAPALSGGAGELF
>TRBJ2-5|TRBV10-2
ASRDSSQETQY
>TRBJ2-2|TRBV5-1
ASSLQWEANTGELF
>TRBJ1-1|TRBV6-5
ASSLGRENTEAF
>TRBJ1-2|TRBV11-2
ASSSFLDRGSRGYT
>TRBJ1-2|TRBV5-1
ASYASRTDTTNYGYT
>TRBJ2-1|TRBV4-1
ASSSLGRANEQF
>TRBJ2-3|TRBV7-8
ASTKNRESDTQY
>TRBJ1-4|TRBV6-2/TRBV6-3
ASRPTGTVNEKLF
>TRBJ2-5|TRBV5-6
ASSLVRDRTSETQY
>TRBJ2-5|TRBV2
ASSHGDAGGETQY
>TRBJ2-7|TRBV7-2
ASSTRTSGGGYEQY
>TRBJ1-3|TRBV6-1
ASSGQGSPNSGNTIY
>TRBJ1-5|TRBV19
ASTLNQYSNQPQH